This is a list of T cell receptor beta chains from one sample in a study of blood T cell repertoires in COVID-19. Method: immunoSEQ multiplex PCR; TCRdb's copy keeps in-frame clones and lacks some. The sample comprises nearly 200,000 clones, roughly 90% of which are singletons, and 0.78% rests with the top ten. Sequencing was done on a sample of peripheral blood. All receptors come from a woman in her 70s with acute or convalescent COVID-19. Each CDR3 is given with its conserved first and last residue. D genes are given only for firm matches. Clone size is given for some rows only: seen once, a few or many times, or a class if the clone is expanded.

j_gene: TRBJ2-1; abundance: once; len: 15; v_gene: TRBV6-2/TRBV6-3; d_gene: NA; CDR3nt: TGTGCCAGCAGTTACTATCTAGGCTTCTACAATGAGCAGTTCTTC; CDR3aa: CASSYYLGFYNEQFF
j_gene: TRBJ1-5; abundance: NA; len: 17; v_gene: TRBV28; d_gene: NA; CDR3nt: TGTGCCAGCAGCCCATCTTTATCCAGGGCAAGCAATCAGCCCCAGCATTTT; CDR3aa: CASSPSLSRASNQPQHF
j_gene: TRBJ2-7; abundance: NA; len: 15; v_gene: TRBV14; d_gene: TRBD2; CDR3nt: TGTGCCAGCAGCCAACTGACCGGGACTAGCTACGAGCAGTACTTC; CDR3aa: CASSQLTGTSYEQYF
j_gene: TRBJ2-7; abundance: NA; len: 16; v_gene: TRBV6-5; d_gene: TRBD1; CDR3nt: TGTGCCAGCAGTTACCGGGGACAGGGGAGACCCTACGAGCAGTACTTC; CDR3aa: CASSYRGQGRPYEQYF
j_gene: TRBJ1-2; abundance: once; len: 14; v_gene: TRBV6-5; d_gene: TRBD1; CDR3nt: TGTGCCAGCAGGATTGGACAGGGGATCTATGGCTACACCTTC; CDR3aa: CASRIGQGIYGYTF
j_gene: TRBJ2-1; abundance: NA; len: 15; v_gene: TRBV19; d_gene: NA; CDR3nt: TGTGCCAGTAGTCTCGAAACCAGCTCCTACAATGAGCAGTTCTTC; CDR3aa: CASSLETSSYNEQFF
j_gene: TRBJ2-1; abundance: NA; len: 17; v_gene: TRBV2; d_gene: TRBD2; CDR3nt: TGTGCCAGCAAAGGGACTAGCGGATTTTTCTCCTACAATGAGCAGTTCTTC; CDR3aa: CASKGTSGFFSYNEQFF
j_gene: TRBJ1-5; abundance: NA; len: 14; v_gene: TRBV20-1; d_gene: NA; CDR3nt: TGCAGTGCTAGTACCAGATATAGCAATCAGCCCCAGCATTTT; CDR3aa: CSASTRYSNQPQHF
j_gene: TRBJ1-4; abundance: NA; len: 16; v_gene: TRBV18; d_gene: TRBD1; CDR3nt: TGTGCCAGCTCACCTCCCCTCGGGACAGGGAATGAAAAACTGTTTTTT; CDR3aa: CASSPPLGTGNEKLFF
j_gene: TRBJ2-7; abundance: NA; len: 15; v_gene: TRBV6-7; d_gene: NA; CDR3nt: TGTGCCAGCAGTACCGGACTGAGGAGCTCCTACGAGCAGTACTTC; CDR3aa: CASSTGLRSSYEQYF
j_gene: TRBJ1-2; abundance: NA; len: 15; v_gene: TRBV10-1; d_gene: NA; CDR3nt: TGCGCCAGCACGGTACGTCCAGCGCGGGAAGGAGGCTACACCTTC; CDR3aa: CASTVRPAREGGYTF
j_gene: TRBJ1-1; abundance: NA; len: 15; v_gene: TRBV9; d_gene: NA; CDR3nt: TGTGCCAGCAGCGCCGGACGGGGGATGAGCACTGAAGCTTTCTTT; CDR3aa: CASSAGRGMSTEAFF
j_gene: TRBJ1-5; abundance: few; len: 14; v_gene: TRBV27; d_gene: NA; CDR3nt: TGTGCCAGCAGCGACAGGCACCCTAATCAGCCCCAGCATTTT; CDR3aa: CASSDRHPNQPQHF
j_gene: TRBJ2-4; abundance: NA; len: 15; v_gene: TRBV11-2; d_gene: NA; CDR3nt: TGTGCCAGCAGCTTTTGGGGGCCTGATTCGAACATTCAGTACTTC; CDR3aa: CASSFWGPDSNIQYF
j_gene: TRBJ2-7; abundance: NA; len: 15; v_gene: TRBV10-3; d_gene: TRBD1; CDR3nt: TGTGCCATCAGTGAGTCGACAGGGGGCTCCTACGAGCAGTACTTC; CDR3aa: CAISESTGGSYEQYF
j_gene: TRBJ1-5; abundance: NA; len: 14; v_gene: TRBV15; d_gene: NA; CDR3nt: TGTGCCACCAGCCTACAGGGAGGCAATCAGCCCCAGCATTTT; CDR3aa: CATSLQGGNQPQHF
j_gene: TRBJ2-2; abundance: NA; len: 15; v_gene: TRBV7-9; d_gene: NA; CDR3nt: TGTGCCAGCAGCCCGGCCGGGGGAAACACCGGGGAGCTGTTTTTT; CDR3aa: CASSPAGGNTGELFF
j_gene: TRBJ2-7; abundance: NA; len: 13; v_gene: TRBV3-1/TRBV3-2; d_gene: TRBD1; CDR3nt: TGTGCCAGCAGCCAAACAGGGGTGGGCGAGCAGTACTTC; CDR3aa: CASSQTGVGEQYF
j_gene: TRBJ1-1; abundance: NA; len: 14; v_gene: TRBV4-1; d_gene: NA; CDR3nt: TGCGCCAGCAGCCAAGGTTGGAGGGCCACTGAAGCTTTCTTT; CDR3aa: CASSQGWRATEAFF
j_gene: TRBJ1-4; abundance: NA; len: 15; v_gene: TRBV5-1; d_gene: NA; CDR3nt: TGCGCCAGCAGCGGTGGCGGGATTCGGGTTGAAAAACTGTTTTTT; CDR3aa: CASSGGGIRVEKLFF
j_gene: TRBJ2-1; abundance: once; len: 16; v_gene: TRBV27; d_gene: NA; CDR3nt: TGTGCCAGCAGTTACCTCTTTTTCAGCTCCTACAATGAGCAGTTCTTC; CDR3aa: CASSYLFFSSYNEQFF
j_gene: TRBJ1-2; abundance: NA; len: 14; v_gene: TRBV7-2; d_gene: NA; CDR3nt: TGTGCCAGCAGCGGAGACGCGGGGGCGCATGGCTACACCTTC; CDR3aa: CASSGDAGAHGYTF
j_gene: TRBJ1-6; abundance: once; len: 16; v_gene: TRBV7-6; d_gene: NA; CDR3nt: TGTGCCAGCAGCTTGTCCGCGACGGGGTATAATTCACCCCTCCACTTT; CDR3aa: CASSLSATGYNSPLHF
j_gene: TRBJ1-1; abundance: NA; len: 12; v_gene: TRBV2; d_gene: NA; CDR3nt: TGTGCCAGCGGTAGAGAAAACACTGAAGCTTTCTTT; CDR3aa: CASGRENTEAFF
j_gene: TRBJ1-3; abundance: NA; len: 14; v_gene: TRBV18; d_gene: NA; CDR3nt: TGTGCCAGCTCAACAGGGTCCTCTGGAAACACCATATATTTT; CDR3aa: CASSTGSSGNTIYF
j_gene: TRBJ2-3; abundance: NA; len: 20; v_gene: TRBV4-3; d_gene: TRBD2; CDR3nt: TGCGCCAGCAGCCAAGAATTGACTAGCGGGAGGACGGGTGTGACAGATACGCAGTATTTT; CDR3aa: CASSQELTSGRTGVTDTQYF
j_gene: TRBJ2-1; abundance: once; len: 14; v_gene: TRBV5-1; d_gene: NA; CDR3nt: TGCGCCAGCAGCTTGGAGCGGGCATACAATGAGCAGTTCTTC; CDR3aa: CASSLERAYNEQFF
j_gene: TRBJ1-1; abundance: once; len: 15; v_gene: TRBV2; d_gene: NA; CDR3nt: TGTGCCAGCACCCCCGTCGTTGGCCCGAACACTGAAGCTTTCTTT; CDR3aa: CASTPVVGPNTEAFF
j_gene: TRBJ1-1; abundance: NA; len: 15; v_gene: TRBV4-2; d_gene: TRBD1; CDR3nt: TGTGCCAGCAGCCAAGTCGGACAGGGCGGCACTGAAGCTTTCTTT; CDR3aa: CASSQVGQGGTEAFF
j_gene: TRBJ1-2; abundance: NA; len: 14; v_gene: TRBV3-1/TRBV3-2; d_gene: NA; CDR3nt: TGTGCCAGCAGCCAAGGGGGCAATCACTATGGCTACACCTTC; CDR3aa: CASSQGGNHYGYTF
j_gene: TRBJ2-1; abundance: NA; len: 13; v_gene: TRBV27; d_gene: TRBD2; CDR3nt: TGTGCCAGCAGGGCACTAGGGGCGGGAGATTCTTTCTTC; CDR3aa: CASRALGAGDSFF
j_gene: TRBJ1-1; abundance: NA; len: 11; v_gene: TRBV29-1; d_gene: TRBD1; CDR3nt: TGCAGCGTTCGACAGGGGATTGAAGCTTTCTTT; CDR3aa: CSVRQGIEAFF
j_gene: TRBJ1-3; abundance: NA; len: 15; v_gene: TRBV5-1; d_gene: TRBD1; CDR3nt: TGCGCCAGCAGGTCGGACAGGGTCCCTGGAAACACCATATATTTT; CDR3aa: CASRSDRVPGNTIYF
j_gene: TRBJ2-7; abundance: NA; len: 14; v_gene: TRBV18; d_gene: TRBD2; CDR3nt: TGTGCCAGCTCACCGCCCGGGACTAACTACGAGCAGTACTTC; CDR3aa: CASSPPGTNYEQYF
j_gene: TRBJ2-7; abundance: NA; len: 15; v_gene: TRBV28; d_gene: TRBD1; CDR3nt: TGTGCCAGCAGTTTGAGACAGGGATTTGCTTTGGGGCAGTACTTC; CDR3aa: CASSLRQGFALGQYF
j_gene: TRBJ1-2; abundance: NA; len: 14; v_gene: TRBV12-5; d_gene: TRBD1; CDR3nt: TGTGCTAGTGGCCAAGGGGGCTCGAGCTATGGCTACACCTTC; CDR3aa: CASGQGGSSYGYTF
j_gene: TRBJ1-4; abundance: once; len: 16; v_gene: TRBV7-9; d_gene: NA; CDR3nt: TGTGCCAGCAGCCTTACAGCAGGGGTTAGGAATGAAAAACTGTTTTTT; CDR3aa: CASSLTAGVRNEKLFF
j_gene: TRBJ1-2; abundance: NA; len: 14; v_gene: TRBV7-9; d_gene: TRBD1; CDR3nt: TGTGCCAGCAGCTTTTCTACAGGGGCGTATGGCTACACCTTC; CDR3aa: CASSFSTGAYGYTF
j_gene: TRBJ2-2; abundance: NA; len: 14; v_gene: TRBV11-2; d_gene: NA; CDR3nt: TGTGCCAGCAGCTTAGCCAGGGGCACCGGGGAGCTGTTTTTT; CDR3aa: CASSLARGTGELFF
j_gene: TRBJ1-5; abundance: NA; len: 15; v_gene: TRBV19; d_gene: NA; CDR3nt: TGTGCCAGTAGTATTCGGGTCTATAGCAATCAGCCCCAGCATTTT; CDR3aa: CASSIRVYSNQPQHF
j_gene: TRBJ1-1; abundance: NA; len: 14; v_gene: TRBV7-9; d_gene: NA; CDR3nt: TGTGCCAGCAGCCTACAACAGGGACCTTATGAAGCTTTCTTT; CDR3aa: CASSLQQGPYEAFF
j_gene: TRBJ1-1; abundance: few; len: 14; v_gene: TRBV5-1; d_gene: TRBD1; CDR3nt: TGCGCCAGCAGCTTACAGGGGACGGGCACTGAAGCTTTCTTT; CDR3aa: CASSLQGTGTEAFF
j_gene: TRBJ2-1; abundance: few; len: 15; v_gene: TRBV28; d_gene: TRBD1; CDR3nt: TGTGCCAGCACCTCGATACAGGGGGCTTACAATGAGCAGTTCTTC; CDR3aa: CASTSIQGAYNEQFF
j_gene: TRBJ1-1; abundance: NA; len: 12; v_gene: TRBV19; d_gene: NA; CDR3nt: TGTGCCAGTAGTATAGACGGCGGAACCTCTTCATTT; CDR3aa: CASSIDGGTSSF
j_gene: TRBJ2-7; abundance: NA; len: 14; v_gene: TRBV2; d_gene: TRBD1; CDR3nt: TGTGCCAGCAGTGGGGGGACAGGGGTTTACGAGCAGTACTTC; CDR3aa: CASSGGTGVYEQYF
j_gene: TRBJ2-5; abundance: NA; len: 15; v_gene: TRBV5-1; d_gene: TRBD1; CDR3nt: TGCGCCAGCAGCTTGGAGGCAGGGGGCCGAGAGACCCAGTACTTC; CDR3aa: CASSLEAGGRETQYF
j_gene: TRBJ1-1; abundance: NA; len: 15; v_gene: TRBV5-4; d_gene: TRBD1; CDR3nt: TGTGCCAGCAGCTTGAACCCCGAACAGGGGGCGCGAGCTTTCTTT; CDR3aa: CASSLNPEQGARAFF
j_gene: TRBJ1-2; abundance: few; len: 16; v_gene: TRBV10-3; d_gene: TRBD1; CDR3nt: TGTGCCATCAGTGGGAGTCCCGGGACAGGGAACTATGGCTACACCTTC; CDR3aa: CAISGSPGTGNYGYTF
j_gene: TRBJ2-7; abundance: NA; len: 15; v_gene: TRBV7-2; d_gene: NA; CDR3nt: TGTGCCGCGACGAAGTGGGGGAGGTTCATCTACGAGCAGTACTTC; CDR3aa: CAATKWGRFIYEQYF
j_gene: TRBJ2-1; abundance: NA; len: 15; v_gene: TRBV27; d_gene: TRBD2; CDR3nt: TGTGCCAGCAGTCTTCTAGCGGGCTCAAACAATGAGCAGTTCTTC; CDR3aa: CASSLLAGSNNEQFF
j_gene: TRBJ1-1; abundance: NA; len: 14; v_gene: TRBV11-2; d_gene: NA; CDR3nt: TGTGCCAGCAGGACGACAGGAATAAACACTGAAGCTTTCTTT; CDR3aa: CASRTTGINTEAFF
j_gene: TRBJ1-6; abundance: few; len: 12; v_gene: TRBV10-3; d_gene: TRBD1; CDR3nt: TGTGCCACCACGGACAGGGGATCACCCCTCCACTTT; CDR3aa: CATTDRGSPLHF
j_gene: TRBJ2-1; abundance: NA; len: 15; v_gene: TRBV28; d_gene: NA; CDR3nt: TGTGCCAGCAGTTTATCCATTCCCCAACAGGGTGAGCAGTTCTTC; CDR3aa: CASSLSIPQQGEQFF
j_gene: TRBJ1-2; abundance: NA; len: 19; v_gene: TRBV11-3; d_gene: NA; CDR3nt: TGTGCCAGCAGCTTATCCCGGTTCGGTTCGGGTCCCCTTAACTATGGCTACACCTTC; CDR3aa: CASSLSRFGSGPLNYGYTF
j_gene: TRBJ2-5; abundance: NA; len: 16; v_gene: TRBV10-2; d_gene: TRBD2; CDR3nt: TGCGCCAGCAGGTCCCTTAGCGGGGGATCCCCAGAGACCCAGTACTTC; CDR3aa: CASRSLSGGSPETQYF
j_gene: TRBJ2-5; abundance: NA; len: 13; v_gene: TRBV2; d_gene: NA; CDR3nt: TGTGCCAGCAGTCGGGAGCCACAAGAGACCCAGTACTTC; CDR3aa: CASSREPQETQYF
j_gene: TRBJ2-3; abundance: NA; len: 16; v_gene: TRBV10-1; d_gene: NA; CDR3nt: TGCGCCAGCAGTGACCTACTAGCCGGAGGGACAGATACGCAGTATTTT; CDR3aa: CASSDLLAGGTDTQYF
j_gene: TRBJ2-3; abundance: NA; len: 15; v_gene: TRBV9; d_gene: NA; CDR3nt: TGTGCCAGCAGCCCAAGAGTCCTTAGCACAGATACGCAGTATTTT; CDR3aa: CASSPRVLSTDTQYF
j_gene: TRBJ2-3; abundance: NA; len: 14; v_gene: TRBV5-1; d_gene: TRBD2; CDR3nt: TGCGCCAGCAGCTTTGCGGGGGGCGACGATACGCAGTATTTT; CDR3aa: CASSFAGGDDTQYF